These 32 T cell receptor beta chains share one sample of origin, sequenced in a study of shared clonotypes between healthy human individuals. Profiling relied on immunoSEQ multiplex PCR, and the TCRdb table lists in-frame clones only, not all of them. Of a few million clones in the sample, more than 90% are singletons; the top ten hold around 0.13%. The sequenced sample was naive CD4+ T cells sorted from blood. Subset given: CD45RA+ positively selected. All receptors come from a man younger than 30 in good health.

This clone appeared once. V usage is TRBV7-2 and J usage is TRBJ1-4; no definite D call. In germline, CDR1 is SGHTA, CDR2 FQGNSA. This CDR3 has 16 residues. Deletions cut 4 bases from V and 5 bases from J, with 17 bases between. DNA of the CDR3: TGTGCCAGCAGCTCCCTCGGAGTTCCTTCCAATGAAAAACTGTTTTTT. Translated, it gives CASSSLGVPSNEKLFF.

DNA of the CDR3: TGCGCCAGCAGCGATCGGACAGGGGGCGAATACGAGCAGTACTTC. It translates to CASSDRTGGEYEQYF. The V call is TRBV5-1, the J call TRBJ2-7; 11 bases align to TRBD1. This CDR3 contains 15 residues. Per the germline V gene, CDR1 is SGHRS and CDR2 is YFSETQ. The V and J ends lost 4 bases and 4 bases, in that order; junction bases with no gene match: 7.

The CDR3 loop reads CASTSGGRGYTF. The CDR3 nucleotides read TGTGCCAGCACCTCAGGGGGTAGGGGCTACACCTTC. The chain uses TRBV28 and TRBJ1-2; TRBD1 aligns across 7 bases. With 7 bases clipped from V and 8 bases from J, the junction kept 7 bases outside the gene matches. Per germline, CDR1 MDHEN and CDR2 SYDVKM. The length of the CDR3 is 12 residues.

Remarks on this clone: The same CDR3 also results from other DNA sequences found in this sample. This chain connects TRBV7-2 to TRBJ2-1, with 8 bases lining up with TRBD1. The ends lost 1 base at V and 4 bases at J; junction bases unmatched: 3. Per the germline V gene, CDR1 is SGHTA and CDR2 is FQGNSA. This CDR3 region has 15 residues. The DNA of the CDR3 is TGTGCCAGCAGCTTAGAAGGACAGGGTTACAATGAGCAGTTCTTC. Protein product: CASSLEGQGYNEQFF.

Only a few counts were recorded for this clone. V usage is TRBV6-5 and J usage is TRBJ1-2; no clear D gene. Per germline, CDR1 MNHEY and CDR2 SVGAGI. V lost 5 bases to trimming and J lost 9 bases, with 13 bases between them. CDR3 length equals 12 residues. This CDR3 reads CASSPHRGSYTF. The CDR3 DNA reads TGTGCCAGCAGTCCCCATCGTGGGAGCTACACCTTC.

V usage is TRBV5-1 and J usage is TRBJ2-2, with 8 bases identical to TRBD2. V gave up 4 bases and J gave up 5 bases; unmatched junction bases: 10. The CDR3 covers 16 residues. Germline V gene sequence: CDR1 SGHRS, CDR2 YFSETQ. In nucleotides, the CDR3 is TGCGCCAGCAGCCCCAATACCGGGACTAGTACCGGGGAGCTGTTTTTT. Translated, it gives CASSPNTGTSTGELFF.

This clone was seen only once. The V call is TRBV7-2, the J call TRBJ1-3; TRBD1 matches 9 bases. J gave up 0 bases and V 2 bases, and 8 bases lay outside the gene matches. This CDR3 is built from 18 residues. Germline V gene sequence: CDR1 SGHTA, CDR2 FQGNSA. The CDR3 region has the DNA TGTGCCAGCAGCTTAAACCGACCGGGACAGGGCTCTGGAAACACCATATATTTT. Translated, it gives CASSLNRPGQGSGNTIYF.

Notes on this clone: At the DNA level, this CDR3 is encoded by other sequences in the same sample as well. V is TRBV7-2 and J is TRBJ1-2; 9 nucleotides align to TRBD1. V lost 5 bases, J lost 8 bases, and 6 bases stayed unmatched. There are 13 residues in the CDR3. Looked up from germline, CDR1 is SGHTA and CDR2 is FQGNSA. The chain's CDR3 is CASSPQGAGGYTF. The CDR3 bases are TGTGCCAGCAGCCCACAGGGGGCGGGGGGCTACACCTTC.

The chain recombines TRBV5-6 with TRBJ2-3, with D uncertain. This CDR3 has 19 amino acids. The germline V and J ends were trimmed by 2 bases and 2 bases, with 24 bases remaining between them. The germline V gene has CDR1 SGHDT and CDR2 YYEEEE. The CDR3 loop is CASSLVYQRRAEHTDTQYF. Here the CDR3 DNA reads TGTGCCAGCAGCTTAGTATACCAGCGCCGAGCCGAACACACAGATACGCAGTATTTT.

The chain links TRBV30 to TRBJ2-5; D ambiguous. The V and J ends lost 3 bases and 5 bases respectively, with 7 bases between them. The CDR3 covers 11 residues. The germline V gene encodes CDR1 GTSNPN and CDR2 SVGIG (reference sequence). CDR3 bases: TGTGCCTGGAGCCAATCGGAGACCCAGTACTTC. Its translation is CAWSQSETQYF.

The chain couples TRBV7-9 to TRBJ1-1, with 9 bases aligning to TRBD1. Per the germline V gene, CDR1 is SEHNR and CDR2 is FQNEAQ (reference sequence). J was trimmed by 4 bases and V by 5 bases; bases with no gene match: 8. CDR3 length equals 15 residues. The CDR3 nucleotides are TGTGCCAGCAGCGGATCCGGGACAGGGAGCACTGAAGCTTTCTTT. This codes for CASSGSGTGSTEAFF.

The rearrangement uses TRBV27 and TRBJ1-6; possibly TRBD1 for D (6 bases). Germline V gene sequence: CDR1 MNHEY, CDR2 SMNVEV (reference sequence). The CDR3 has 15 residues. Between the trimmed V and J ends, which lost 3 bases and 10 bases, there was a span of 16 bases. In DNA form, the CDR3 reads TGTGCCAGCAGTTTTGAGGACAGTGGGAACTCACCCCTCCACTTT. Its protein product is CASSFEDSGNSPLHF.

The chain combines TRBV6-5 with TRBJ2-5, with 10 bases lining up with TRBD2. The length of the CDR3 is 16 residues. V shed 0 bases and J 1 base; nucleotides not matched to a gene: 2. The germline V gene has CDR1 MNHEY and CDR2 SVGAGI. The chain's CDR3 is CASSYSGLAAQETQYF. The DNA of the CDR3 is TGTGCCAGCAGTTACTCCGGACTAGCGGCCCAAGAGACCCAGTACTTC.

The chain has TRBV6-1 and TRBJ2-2, with D perhaps matching TRBD1 (6 bases). Germline CDR1 reads MNHNS; CDR2 reads SASEGT. The germline V and J ends were trimmed by 8 bases and 5 bases, with 15 bases remaining between them. This CDR3 comprises 14 residues. DNA of the CDR3: TGTGCCAGCCGCGACAGGCTGGGGACCGGGGAGCTGTTTTTT. It is translated as CASRDRLGTGELFF.

The gene calls are TRBV4-3 and TRBJ1-2; D uncertain. The CDR3 is 17 amino acids. The germline gives CDR1 LGHNA, CDR2 YSLEER. V gave up 4 bases and J gave up 4 bases, with 22 bases separating them. The CDR3 protein is CASSPSRLPHGGYGYTF. The DNA of the CDR3 is TGCGCCAGCAGCCCCTCCCGGCTCCCCCACGGTGGCTATGGCTACACCTTC.

This rearrangement joins TRBV5-7 to TRBJ2-2; 11 bases fit TRBD2. TRBV5-7 is noted as an ORF with a role that remains uncertain. The CDR3 totals 18 residues. Losses at the gene ends were 2 bases for V and 4 bases for J; bases not matched to a gene: 10. The CDR3 sequence is CASSLVTSGSRGTGELFF. The CDR3 DNA sequence: TGTGCCAGCAGCTTAGTTACTAGCGGGAGTCGCGGCACCGGGGAGCTGTTTTTT.

The V call is TRBV6-6, the J call TRBJ2-7; D possibly corresponds to TRBD2 (6 bases). The CDR3 extends over 14 amino acids. V lost 10 bases and J 2 bases, leaving 18 bases between the germline ends. The germline V gene encodes CDR1 MNHNY and CDR2 SVGAGI (reference sequence). Here the CDR3 DNA reads TGTGCCAACAGCGACGCGGGGACCACCTACGAGCAGTACTTC. It codes for CANSDAGTTYEQYF.

V is TRBV10-3 and J is TRBJ2-7, with 8 bases fitting TRBD1. Germline CDR1 is ENHRY and CDR2 is SYGVKD. This CDR3 has 14 residues. Germline trimming cut 3 bases from V and 7 bases from J; bases unmatched to any gene: 8. The CDR3 spells CAISEGTGSGEQYF. The CDR3 nucleotides read TGTGCCATCAGTGAAGGGACAGGATCGGGGGAGCAGTACTTC.

J is TRBJ1-1 and V is TRBV6-5; TRBD1 is a possible D gene (5 bases). Germline loops: CDR1 MNHEY, CDR2 SVGAGI. The CDR3 is 15 amino acids. The V end was cut by 0 bases, the J end by 6 bases, with 14 bases between. The CDR3 DNA sequence: TGTGCCAGCAGTTACTCGATAGCGGGGGTCTCTGAAGCTTTCTTT. It encodes CASSYSIAGVSEAFF.

This clone has only one observation. The chain combines TRBV4-3 with TRBJ1-6; 7 bases align to TRBD1. This CDR3 region has 16 residues. V dropped 1 base and J dropped 7; count of bases not matched to a gene: 7. Germline V CDR1 and CDR2: LGHNA, YSLEER. The DNA for the CDR3 is TGCGCCAGCAGCCAAGGCTCCGGGACAGCCAATTCACCCCTCCACTTT. This sequence encodes CASSQGSGTANSPLHF.

The CDR3 sequence is CATSRTGQTRVEQYF. The CDR3 DNA follows: TGTGCCACCAGCAGAACGGGACAGACCCGCGTGGAGCAGTACTTC. The chain recombines TRBV15 with TRBJ2-7; 7 positions agree with TRBD1. Germline values: CDR1 LNHNV, CDR2 YYDKDF (reference sequence). V lost 2 bases to trimming and J lost 7 bases; unmatched junction nucleotides: 11. The CDR3 length is 15 residues.

The rearrangement links TRBV11-2 to TRBJ2-1, with 8 positions matching TRBD2. V gave up 0 bases and J gave up 1 base; unmatched junction bases: 8. CDR1 and CDR2 (germline): SGHAT, FQNNGV. The CDR3 has 18 amino acids. CDR3 protein: CASSLDPPAGDSYNEQFF. The CDR3 DNA follows: TGTGCCAGCAGCTTAGATCCTCCAGCGGGGGATTCCTACAATGAGCAGTTCTTC.

The CDR3 sequence is CASSVPGPPRNEQFF. The CDR3 DNA reads TGCGCCAGCAGCGTTCCGGGTCCCCCCCGAAATGAGCAGTTCTTC. This chain links TRBV5-1 with TRBJ2-1; D is ambiguous. Germline values: CDR1 SGHRS, CDR2 YFSETQ. The CDR3 sequence is 15 residues long. V was pared by 4 bases and J by 7 bases, with 18 bases between.

The chain employs TRBV11-2 and TRBJ2-7; the D call may be TRBD1 or TRBD2 (5 bases each). In germline, CDR1 is SGHAT, CDR2 FQNNGV. The CDR3 runs 15 residues. Deletions cut 3 bases from V and 3 bases from J, with 15 bases between. For the CDR3, the DNA is TGTGCCAGCAGCTTGTCCGGGACCTCCCTCTACGAGCAGTACTTC. Translated: CASSLSGTSLYEQYF.

The chain combines TRBV5-6 with TRBJ1-1; weak D call: TRBD1 (6 bases). Trimming stripped 0 bases from V and 3 bases from J, with 18 bases between. This CDR3 has 17 residues. Germline V CDR1 and CDR2: SGHDT, YYEEEE. The CDR3 here is CASSLALDRPGDTEAFF. CDR3 nucleotides: TGTGCCAGCAGCTTGGCCTTGGACAGACCGGGAGACACTGAAGCTTTCTTT.

The V and J genes are TRBV27 and TRBJ1-4; D call uncertain. Germline CDR1 and CDR2: MNHEY and SMNVEV (reference sequence). The V gene lost 8 bases and the J gene lost 4 bases, with 11 bases spanning the gap. This CDR3 region has 13 residues. In nucleotides, the CDR3 is TGTGCCAGCCGCACCGCTATTAATGAAAAACTGTTTTTT. It translates to CASRTAINEKLFF.

This rearrangement joins TRBV11-2 to TRBJ2-7; weak D call: TRBD2 (6 bases). The CDR3 runs to 16 residues. The V end lost 4 bases, the J end lost 0 bases, and 16 bases lay between the germline ends. Germline loops: CDR1 SGHAT, CDR2 FQNNGV. The DNA for the CDR3 is TGTGCCAGCAGCTCCTCATGGGCGGGGCCCTCCTACGAGCAGTACTTC. This codes for CASSSSWAGPSYEQYF.

The chain employs TRBV4-3 and TRBJ2-5, with a weak D call TRBD1 (6 bases). CDR1 and CDR2 (germline): LGHNA, YSLEER. V lost 2 bases, J lost 6 bases, and 13 bases lay in between. The CDR3 has 14 residues. For the CDR3, the DNA is TGCGCCAGCAGCCAACAGATGGGGACACAGACCCAGTACTTC. This gives the protein CASSQQMGTQTQYF.

CDR3 DNA sequence: TGTGCCAGTGGATCCAGGGGGAGGGCCGGGGAGACCCAGTACTTC. This sequence encodes CASGSRGRAGETQYF. The chain uses TRBV19 and TRBJ2-5, with D perhaps matching TRBD1 or TRBD2 (7 bases each). Deletions cut 8 bases from V and 5 bases from J, with 21 bases between. CDR3 length: 15 residues. CDR1 and CDR2 (germline): LNHDA, SQIVND (reference sequence).

This chain connects TRBV2 to TRBJ2-2; the D gene is possibly TRBD2 (5 bases). V gave up 2 bases and J gave up 7 bases, with 17 bases separating them. The germline V gene has CDR1 SNHLY and CDR2 FYNNEI. The CDR3 runs 16 residues. The CDR3 region is CASSEFRLGGYGELFF. For the CDR3, the DNA is TGTGCCAGCAGTGAATTTCGGCTTGGAGGTTACGGGGAGCTGTTTTTT.

In DNA form, the CDR3 reads TGTGCCAGCATCTCCGGGACAGGTTCCTCTGGGGCCAACGTCCTGACTTTC. Protein: CASISGTGSSGANVLTF. The chain uses TRBV19 and TRBJ2-6; 8 nucleotides align to TRBD1. V was clipped by 9 bases and J by 0 bases; unmatched bases: 10. The length of the CDR3 is 17 residues. Germline V lookup: CDR1 LNHDA, CDR2 SQIVND (reference sequence).

The chain is built from TRBV13 and TRBJ2-5; 8 bases align to TRBD2. The CDR3 totals 15 residues. Per germline, CDR1 PRHDT and CDR2 FYEKMQ (reference sequence). V lost 5 bases to trimming and J lost 3 bases; unmatched junction nucleotides: 8. CDR3 sequence (DNA): TGTGCCAGCAGCCCGGGGGGGCGGGAGGAAGAGACCCAGTACTTC. Protein sequence: CASSPGGREEETQYF.